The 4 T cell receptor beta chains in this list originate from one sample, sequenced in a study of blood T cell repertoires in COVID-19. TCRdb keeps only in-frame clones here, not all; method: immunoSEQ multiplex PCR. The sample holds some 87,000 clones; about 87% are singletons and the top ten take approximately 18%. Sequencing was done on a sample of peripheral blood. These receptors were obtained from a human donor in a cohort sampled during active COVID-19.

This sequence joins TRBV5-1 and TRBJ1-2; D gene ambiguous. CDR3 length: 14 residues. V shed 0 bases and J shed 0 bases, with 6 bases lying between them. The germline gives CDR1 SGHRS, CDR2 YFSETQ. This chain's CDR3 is CASSLDQANYGYTF. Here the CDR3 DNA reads TGCGCCAGCAGCTTGGATCAGGCTAACTATGGCTACACCTTC.

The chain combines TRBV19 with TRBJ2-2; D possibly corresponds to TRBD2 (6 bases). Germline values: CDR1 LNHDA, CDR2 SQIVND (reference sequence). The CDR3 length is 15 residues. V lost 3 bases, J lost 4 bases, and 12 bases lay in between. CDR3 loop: CASSIRDSTTGELFF. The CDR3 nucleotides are TGTGCCAGTAGTATCAGGGACTCGACCACCGGGGAGCTGTTTTTT.

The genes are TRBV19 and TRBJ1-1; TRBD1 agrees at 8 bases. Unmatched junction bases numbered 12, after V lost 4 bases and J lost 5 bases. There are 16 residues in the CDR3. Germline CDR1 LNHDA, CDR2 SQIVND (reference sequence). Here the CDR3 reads CASSTRMTGVRTEAFF. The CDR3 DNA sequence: TGTGCCAGTAGTACGCGGATGACAGGGGTTCGAACTGAAGCTTTCTTT.

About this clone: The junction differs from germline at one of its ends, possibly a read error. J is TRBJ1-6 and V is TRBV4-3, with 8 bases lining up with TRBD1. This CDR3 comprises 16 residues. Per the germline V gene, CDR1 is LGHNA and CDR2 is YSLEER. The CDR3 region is CASRQDRGSNNSPLHF. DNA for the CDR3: TGCGCCAGCAGGCAAGACAGGGGCAGTAATAATTCACCCCTCCACTTT.